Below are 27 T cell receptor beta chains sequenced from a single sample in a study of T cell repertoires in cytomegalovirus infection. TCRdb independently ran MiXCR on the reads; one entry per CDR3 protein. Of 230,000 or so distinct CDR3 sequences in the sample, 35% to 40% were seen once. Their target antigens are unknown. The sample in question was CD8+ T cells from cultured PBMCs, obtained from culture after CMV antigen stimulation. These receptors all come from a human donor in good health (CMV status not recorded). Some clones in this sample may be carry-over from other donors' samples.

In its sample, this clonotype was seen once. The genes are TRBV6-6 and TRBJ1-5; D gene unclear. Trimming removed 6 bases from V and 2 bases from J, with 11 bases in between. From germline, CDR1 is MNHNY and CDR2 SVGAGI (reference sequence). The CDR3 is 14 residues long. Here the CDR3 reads CASSGGRGNQPQHF. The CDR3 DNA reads TGTGCCAGCAGCGGTGGACGGGGCAATCAGCCCCAGCATTTT.

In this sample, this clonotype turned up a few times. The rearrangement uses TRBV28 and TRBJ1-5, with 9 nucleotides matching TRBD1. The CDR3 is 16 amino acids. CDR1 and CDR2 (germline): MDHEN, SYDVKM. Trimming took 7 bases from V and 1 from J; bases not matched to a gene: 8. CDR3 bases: TGTGCCAGCACCAATACCGGGACAGGGAGCAATCAGCCCCAGCATTTT. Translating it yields CASTNTGTGSNQPQHF.

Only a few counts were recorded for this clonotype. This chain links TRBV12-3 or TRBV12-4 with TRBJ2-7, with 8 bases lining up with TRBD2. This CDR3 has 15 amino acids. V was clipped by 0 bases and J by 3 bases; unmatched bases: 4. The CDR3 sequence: CASSLASGTNYEQYF. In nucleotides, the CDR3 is TGTGCCAGCAGTTTAGCTAGCGGGACAAACTACGAGCAGTACTTC.

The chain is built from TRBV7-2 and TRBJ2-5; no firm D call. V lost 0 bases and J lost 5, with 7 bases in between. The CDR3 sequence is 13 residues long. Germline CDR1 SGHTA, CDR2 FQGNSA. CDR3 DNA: TGTGCCAGCAGCTTAGCTAGGTCGGAGACCCAGTACTTC. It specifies CASSLARSETQYF.

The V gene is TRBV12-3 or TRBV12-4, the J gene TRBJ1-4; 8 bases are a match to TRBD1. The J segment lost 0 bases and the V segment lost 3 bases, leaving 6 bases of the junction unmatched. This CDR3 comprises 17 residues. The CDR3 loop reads CASSFADRDATNEKLFF. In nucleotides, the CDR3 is TGTGCCAGCAGTTTTGCGGACAGGGACGCAACTAATGAAAAACTGTTTTTT.

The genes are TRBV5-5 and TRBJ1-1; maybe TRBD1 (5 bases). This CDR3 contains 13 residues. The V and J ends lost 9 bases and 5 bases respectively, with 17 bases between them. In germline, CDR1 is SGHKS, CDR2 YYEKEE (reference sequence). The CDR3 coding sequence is TGTGCCAACAAAAGACAGTGGAAGACTGAAGCTTTCTTT. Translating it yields CANKRQWKTEAFF.

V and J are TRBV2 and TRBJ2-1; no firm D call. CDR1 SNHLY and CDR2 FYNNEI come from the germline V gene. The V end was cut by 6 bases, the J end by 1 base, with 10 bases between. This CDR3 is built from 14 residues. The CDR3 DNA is TGTGCCAGCAGCGGACGGACGTCCTACAATGAGCAGTTCTTC. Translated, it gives CASSGRTSYNEQFF.

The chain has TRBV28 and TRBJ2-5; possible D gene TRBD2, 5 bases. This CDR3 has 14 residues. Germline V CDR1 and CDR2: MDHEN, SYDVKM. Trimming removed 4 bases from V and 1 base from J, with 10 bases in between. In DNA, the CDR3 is TGTGCCAGCAGTTCGGAGGTTACCCAAGAGACCCAGTACTTC. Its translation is CASSSEVTQETQYF.

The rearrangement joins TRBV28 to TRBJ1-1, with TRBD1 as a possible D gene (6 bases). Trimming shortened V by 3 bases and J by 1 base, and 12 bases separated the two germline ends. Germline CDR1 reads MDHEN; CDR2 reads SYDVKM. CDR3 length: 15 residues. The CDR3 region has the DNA TGTGCCAGCAGTTTCCGACGGACAGAGAACACTGAAGCTTTCTTT. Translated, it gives CASSFRRTENTEAFF.

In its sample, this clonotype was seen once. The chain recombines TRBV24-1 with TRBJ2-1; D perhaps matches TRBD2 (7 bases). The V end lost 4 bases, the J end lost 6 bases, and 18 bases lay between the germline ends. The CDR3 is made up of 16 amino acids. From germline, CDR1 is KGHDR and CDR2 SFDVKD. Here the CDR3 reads CATSDRGGLTPNEQFF. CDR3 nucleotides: TGTGCCACCAGTGACCGAGGGGGACTAACCCCCAATGAGCAGTTCTTC.

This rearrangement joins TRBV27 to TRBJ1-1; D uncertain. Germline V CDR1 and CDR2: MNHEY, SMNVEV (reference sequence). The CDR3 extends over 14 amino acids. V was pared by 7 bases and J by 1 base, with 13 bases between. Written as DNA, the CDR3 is TGTGCCAGCACCTCTTACATGGCGAACACTGAAGCTTTCTTT. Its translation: CASTSYMANTEAFF.

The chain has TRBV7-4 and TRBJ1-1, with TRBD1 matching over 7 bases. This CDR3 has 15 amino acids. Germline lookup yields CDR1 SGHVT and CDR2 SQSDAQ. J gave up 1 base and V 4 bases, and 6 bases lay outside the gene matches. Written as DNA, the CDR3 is TGTGCCAGCAGCTCTACAGGGGACCCGAACACTGAAGCTTTCTTT. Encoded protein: CASSSTGDPNTEAFF. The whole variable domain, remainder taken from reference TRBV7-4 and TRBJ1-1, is GAGVSQSPRYKVAKRGRDVALRCDSISGHVTLYWYRQTLGQGSEVLTYSQSDAQRDKSGRPSGRFSAERPERSVSTLKIQRTEQGDSAVYLCASSSTGDPNTEAFFGQGTRLTVV.

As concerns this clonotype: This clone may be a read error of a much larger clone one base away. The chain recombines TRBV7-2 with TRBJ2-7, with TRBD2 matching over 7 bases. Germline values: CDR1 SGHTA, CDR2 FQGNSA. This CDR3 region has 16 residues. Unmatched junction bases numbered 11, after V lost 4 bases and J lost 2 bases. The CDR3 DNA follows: TGTGCCAGCAGCTACCTCTTAGCGGGTCTAGCCTACGAGCAGTACTTC. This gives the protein CASSYLLAGLAYEQYF.

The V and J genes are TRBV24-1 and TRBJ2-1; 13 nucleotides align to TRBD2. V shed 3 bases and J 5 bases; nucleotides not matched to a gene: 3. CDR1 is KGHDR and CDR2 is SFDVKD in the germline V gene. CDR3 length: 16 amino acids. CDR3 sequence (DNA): TGTGCCACCAGTGATCGGGGACTAGCGGGAAACAATGAGCAGTTCTTC. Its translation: CATSDRGLAGNNEQFF.

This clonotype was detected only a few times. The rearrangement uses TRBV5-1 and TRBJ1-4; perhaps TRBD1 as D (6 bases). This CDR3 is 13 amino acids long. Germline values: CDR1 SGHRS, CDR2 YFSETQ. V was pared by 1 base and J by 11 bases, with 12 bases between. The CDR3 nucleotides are TGCGCCAGCAGCTTGCAGGGGTTCTCGAAACTGTTTTTT. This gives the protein CASSLQGFSKLFF.

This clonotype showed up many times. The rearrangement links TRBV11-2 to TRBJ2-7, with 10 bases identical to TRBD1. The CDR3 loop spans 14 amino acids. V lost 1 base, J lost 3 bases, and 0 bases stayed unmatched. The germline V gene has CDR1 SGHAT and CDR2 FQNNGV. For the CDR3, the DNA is TGTGCCAGCAGCTTAGGGACAGGGGGCTACGAGCAGTACTTC. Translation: CASSLGTGGYEQYF.

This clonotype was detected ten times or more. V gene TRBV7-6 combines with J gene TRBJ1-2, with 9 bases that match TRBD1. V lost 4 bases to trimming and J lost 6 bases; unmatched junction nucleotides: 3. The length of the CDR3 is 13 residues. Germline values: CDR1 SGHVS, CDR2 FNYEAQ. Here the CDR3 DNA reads TGTGCCAGCAGCTGGACAGGGGCGCATGGCTACACCTTC. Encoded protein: CASSWTGAHGYTF. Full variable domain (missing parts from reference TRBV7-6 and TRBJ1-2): GAGVSQSPRYKVTKRGQDVALRCDPISGHVSLYWYRQALGQGPEFLTYFNYEAQQDKSGLPNDRFSAERPEGSISTLTIQRTEQRDSAMYRCASSWTGAHGYTFGSGTRLTVV.

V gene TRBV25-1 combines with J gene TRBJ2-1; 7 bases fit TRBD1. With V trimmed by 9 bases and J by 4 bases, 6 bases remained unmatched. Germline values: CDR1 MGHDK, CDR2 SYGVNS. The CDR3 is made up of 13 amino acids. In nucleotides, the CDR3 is TGTGCCAGTCGACAGGGATGGTACAATGAGCAGTTCTTC. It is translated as CASRQGWYNEQFF. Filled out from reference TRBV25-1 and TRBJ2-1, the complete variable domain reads EADIYQTPRYLVIGTGKKITLECSQTMGHDKMYWYQQDPGMELHLIHYSYGVNSTEKGDLSSESTVSRIRTEHFPLTLESARPSHTSQYLCASRQGWYNEQFFGPGTRLTVL.

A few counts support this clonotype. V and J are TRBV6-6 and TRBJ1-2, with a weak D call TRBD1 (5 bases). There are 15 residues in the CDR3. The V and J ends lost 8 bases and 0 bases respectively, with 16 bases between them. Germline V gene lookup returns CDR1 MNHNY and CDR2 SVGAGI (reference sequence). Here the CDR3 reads CASRTGTQTNYGYTF. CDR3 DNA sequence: TGTGCCAGCCGCACCGGGACGCAGACTAACTATGGCTACACCTTC.

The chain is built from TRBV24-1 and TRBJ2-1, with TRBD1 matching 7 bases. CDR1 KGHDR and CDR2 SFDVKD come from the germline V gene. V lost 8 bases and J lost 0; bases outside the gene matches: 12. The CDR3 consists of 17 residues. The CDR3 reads CATTLAQGVYSYNEQFF. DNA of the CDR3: TGTGCCACCACCCTGGCCCAGGGGGTATACTCCTACAATGAGCAGTTCTTC.

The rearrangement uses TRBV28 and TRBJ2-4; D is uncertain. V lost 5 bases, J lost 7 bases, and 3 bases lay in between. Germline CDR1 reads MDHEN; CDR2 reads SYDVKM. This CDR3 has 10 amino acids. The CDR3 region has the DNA TGTGCCAGCAGTGACAACATTCAGTACTTC. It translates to CASSDNIQYF.

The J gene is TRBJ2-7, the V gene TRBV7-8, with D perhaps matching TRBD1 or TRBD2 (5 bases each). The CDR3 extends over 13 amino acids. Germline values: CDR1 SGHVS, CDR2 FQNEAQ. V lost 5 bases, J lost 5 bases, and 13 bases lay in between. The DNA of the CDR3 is TGTGCCAGCAGCCCCGGGACCTATGACGAGCAGTACTTC. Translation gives CASSPGTYDEQYF.

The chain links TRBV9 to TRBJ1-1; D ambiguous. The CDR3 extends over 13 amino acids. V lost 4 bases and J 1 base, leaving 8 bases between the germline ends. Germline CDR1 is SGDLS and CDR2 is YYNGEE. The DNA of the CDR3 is TGTGCCAGCAGCCCGGAGGAGAACACTGAAGCTTTCTTT. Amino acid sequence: CASSPEENTEAFF.

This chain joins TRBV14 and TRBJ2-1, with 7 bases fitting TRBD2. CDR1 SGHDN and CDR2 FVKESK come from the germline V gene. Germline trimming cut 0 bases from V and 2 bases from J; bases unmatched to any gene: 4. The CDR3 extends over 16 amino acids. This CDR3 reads CASSQDPGLPYNEQFF. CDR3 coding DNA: TGTGCCAGCAGCCAAGATCCGGGACTACCCTACAATGAGCAGTTCTTC.

DNA of the CDR3: TGCAGTGCCAGGGGGGCTATTAGTTCACCCCTCCACTTT. It is translated as CSARGAISSPLHF. The J gene is TRBJ1-6, the V gene TRBV20-1, with 7 bases aligning to TRBD1. Germline loops: CDR1 DFQATT, CDR2 SNEGSKA (reference sequence). Losses at the gene ends were 6 bases for V and 9 bases for J; bases not matched to a gene: 8. The CDR3 covers 13 residues.

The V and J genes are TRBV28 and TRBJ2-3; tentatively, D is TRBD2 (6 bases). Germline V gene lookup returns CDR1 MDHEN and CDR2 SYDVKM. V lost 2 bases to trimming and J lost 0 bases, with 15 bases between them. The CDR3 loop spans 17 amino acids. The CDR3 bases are TGTGCCAGCAGTTTAGCCGATAGCGGTAAAAGCACAGATACGCAGTATTTT. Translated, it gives CASSLADSGKSTDTQYF.

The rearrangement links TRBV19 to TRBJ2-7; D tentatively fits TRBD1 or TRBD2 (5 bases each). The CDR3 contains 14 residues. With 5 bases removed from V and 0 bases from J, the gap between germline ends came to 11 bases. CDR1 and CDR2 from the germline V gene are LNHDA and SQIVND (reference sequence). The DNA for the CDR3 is TGTGCCAGTAGTCCGGGACGGAGCTCCTACGAGCAGTACTTC. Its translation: CASSPGRSSYEQYF.